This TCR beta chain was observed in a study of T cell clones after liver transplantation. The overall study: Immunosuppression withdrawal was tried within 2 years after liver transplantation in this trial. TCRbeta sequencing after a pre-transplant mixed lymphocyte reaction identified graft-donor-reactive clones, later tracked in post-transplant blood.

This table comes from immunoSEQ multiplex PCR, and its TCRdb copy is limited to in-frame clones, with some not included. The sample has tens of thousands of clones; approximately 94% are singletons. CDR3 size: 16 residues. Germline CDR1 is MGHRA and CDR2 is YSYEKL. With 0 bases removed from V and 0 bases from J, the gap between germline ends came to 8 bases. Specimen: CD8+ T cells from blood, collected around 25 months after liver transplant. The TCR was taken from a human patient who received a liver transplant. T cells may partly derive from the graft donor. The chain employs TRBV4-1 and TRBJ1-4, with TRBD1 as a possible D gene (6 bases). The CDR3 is CASSQDEGATNEKLFF. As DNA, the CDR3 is TGCGCCAGCAGCCAAGACGAGGGGGCAACTAATGAAAAACTGTTTTTT.